This TCR beta chain emerged from a study of identical twins. The germline V and J ends were trimmed by 5 bases and 5 bases, with 12 bases remaining between them. Germline assignment: CDR1 SGHAT and CDR2 FQNNGV. CDR3 length: 13 amino acids. Findings and caveats of the study: Out-of-frame TCR alpha sharing in monozygotic twins exceeded recombination model predictions. Analyses of zero insertions could be partly confounded by invariant MAIT and iNKT cells.

TCRdb processed the 5' RACE reads anew with MiXCR; each CDR3 protein has one entry. The sample records 460,000 or so distinct CDR3 sequences, approximately 14% being singletons. This clonotype was detected only a few times. Its target is unknown. The same sample was also used in a study of yellow fever vaccine responses in identical twins.

Sequenced sample: CD4+ T cells sorted from blood. This TCR was recovered from a woman between 18 and 29 years old in good health. The chain employs TRBV11-2 and TRBJ1-2; D is ambiguous. CDR3 region: CASSRGLLYGYTF. For the CDR3, the DNA is TGTGCCAGCAGCCGCGGGCTCTTATATGGCTACACCTTC.